These 20 T cell receptor beta chains originate from one sample sequenced in a study of cytomegalovirus exposure and HLA in healthy donors. The primer mix had 60 Vbeta and 13 Jbeta primers. The method was immunoSEQ multiplex PCR; TCRdb's version includes in-frame clones alone and lacks a portion of them. Counted here are roughly 200,000 clones, more than 60% occurring once; the ten biggest clones make up roughly 2.5%. The material sequenced was PBMCs. The receptor set was obtained from a woman in her sixties or seventies in good health and CMV-seropositive.

The chain couples TRBV6-1 to TRBJ2-3, with D possibly matching TRBD2 (7 bases). With 8 bases removed from V and 4 bases from J, the gap between germline ends came to 10 bases. This CDR3 has 12 residues. Germline V gene lookup returns CDR1 MNHNS and CDR2 SASEGT. CDR3 nucleotide sequence: TGTGCCAGCTCGGGGGGCGCAGATACGCAGTATTTT. It codes for CASSGGADTQYF.

CDR3 region: CASSPGQGRELGYTF. CDR3 DNA sequence: TGTGCCAGCAGCCCAGGACAGGGGAGAGAGTTGGGCTACACCTTC. The chain couples TRBV7-8 to TRBJ1-2, with 9 bases identical to TRBD1. Per the germline V gene, CDR1 is SGHVS and CDR2 is FQNEAQ. The V gene end was trimmed by 5 bases and the J gene end by 8 bases; junction bases not matched to a gene: 12. The CDR3 extends over 15 amino acids.

This rearrangement joins TRBV6-5 to TRBJ2-3; 10 bases are shared with TRBD1. With V trimmed by 6 bases and J by 6 bases, 6 bases remained unmatched. This CDR3 spans 14 amino acids. Germline assignment: CDR1 MNHEY and CDR2 SVGAGI. The CDR3 DNA follows: TGTGCCAGCAGCTATCGGGACAGGGGCGATACGCAGTATTTT. Translation: CASSYRDRGDTQYF.

The chain recombines TRBV14 with TRBJ1-1; 11 bases agree with TRBD1. The CDR3 runs to 16 residues. The junction had 11 bases not matched to a gene; V was cut back by 4 bases and J by 7 bases. The germline CDR1 and CDR2 sequences are SGHDN and FVKESK. This chain's CDR3 is CASSPSPGTGGSEAFF. The CDR3 nucleotides read TGTGCCAGCAGCCCCAGTCCCGGGACAGGGGGAAGTGAAGCTTTCTTT.

The chain employs TRBV7-2 and TRBJ2-1, with TRBD2 matching over 8 bases. This CDR3 is 16 amino acids long. Looked up from germline, CDR1 is SGHTA and CDR2 is FQGNSA. The V segment lost 4 bases and the J segment 5 bases; nucleotides outside the gene matches: 10. CDR3 DNA: TGTGCCAGCAGCTGGCCGAGCGGGGGCATTAACAATGAGCAGTTCTTC. Its protein is CASSWPSGGINNEQFF.

The genes are TRBV18 and TRBJ2-1, with a possible D match to TRBD2 (6 bases). The CDR3 has 18 residues. The V gene's germline CDR1 is KGHSH and CDR2 LQKENI. Trimming pared 3 bases from V and 3 bases from J, leaving 21 bases between. CDR3 DNA: TGTGCCAGCTCACCGGGGCGCGGCGGCGGGACGAACTACAATGAGCAGTTCTTC. Its protein product is CASSPGRGGGTNYNEQFF.

The chain recombines TRBV5-1 with TRBJ2-3, with D uncertain. Per the germline V gene, CDR1 is SGHRS and CDR2 is YFSETQ. The CDR3 is made up of 14 amino acids. Trimming removed 0 bases at V and 2 bases at J, with 7 bases between. The CDR3 DNA reads as TGCGCCAGCAGCTTGGCCGAACTCACAGATACGCAGTATTTT. Translated: CASSLAELTDTQYF. Based on the CDR3 plus reference TRBV5-1 and TRBJ2-3, the full variable domain is KAGVTQTPRYLIKTRGQQVTLSCSPISGHRSVSWYQQTPGQGLQFLFEYFSETQRNKGNFPGRFSGRQFSNSRSEMNVSTLELGDSALYLCASSLAELTDTQYFGPGTRLTVL.

This chain connects TRBV6-4 to TRBJ1-1; TRBD1 matches at 7 bases. With 4 bases clipped from V and 1 base from J, the junction kept 9 bases outside the gene matches. The CDR3 spans 16 residues. Germline CDR1 MRHNA, CDR2 SNTAGT. In nucleotides, the CDR3 is TGTGCCAGCAGTGTCTCCTGGACAGGTCAGAACACTGAAGCTTTCTTT. As protein: CASSVSWTGQNTEAFF.

This rearrangement joins TRBV9 to TRBJ1-2; possible D gene TRBD1, 5 bases. This CDR3 is 15 amino acids long. CDR1 and CDR2 (germline): SGDLS, YYNGEE. Trimming took 0 bases from V and 3 from J, leaving 12 bases between them. CDR3 DNA: TGTGCCAGCAGCGTAGGGGGGGGATACGACTATGGCTACACCTTC. Residues: CASSVGGGYDYGYTF.

This clone was counted only a few times. The chain links TRBV15 to TRBJ2-5; 7 bases match TRBD1. The CDR3 is made up of 13 amino acids. Germline values: CDR1 LNHNV, CDR2 YYDKDF (reference sequence). V was pared by 1 base and J by 4 bases, with 0 bases of the junction left unmatched. The CDR3 spells CATSRGTGETQYF. DNA of the CDR3: TGTGCCACCAGCAGAGGGACAGGAGAGACCCAGTACTTC.

This clone was found a few times. The rearrangement links TRBV6-1 to TRBJ2-2; tentatively, D is TRBD2 (6 bases). The CDR3 spans 15 residues. Germline CDR1 MNHNS, CDR2 SASEGT. The ends were cut back, 6 bases at V and 0 bases at J, with 11 bases in the middle. CDR3 amino acids: CASRGRGSNTGELFF. CDR3 bases: TGTGCCAGCAGGGGGCGGGGATCGAACACCGGGGAGCTGTTTTTT.

The rearrangement joins TRBV5-1 to TRBJ1-2; 7 bases line up with TRBD1. The germline V gene has CDR1 SGHRS and CDR2 YFSETQ. CDR3 size: 14 residues. After removal of 4 bases from V and 4 bases from J, the junction contained 7 bases not matched to a gene. The CDR3 DNA reads as TGCGCCAGCAGCGGTTCGGGACAGATCTATGGCTACACCTTC. As protein: CASSGSGQIYGYTF.

The J gene is TRBJ1-6, the V gene TRBV2; tentative D call: TRBD1 (6 bases). The germline CDR1 and CDR2 sequences are SNHLY and FYNNEI. CDR3 length: 12 amino acids. The germline V and J ends were trimmed by 8 bases and 8 bases, with 10 bases remaining between them. The CDR3, as DNA: TGTGCCAGCGGGACAACCCATTCACCCCTCCACTTT. Translating gives CASGTTHSPLHF.

This chain links TRBV5-5 with TRBJ2-3; unclear D gene. The germline V and J ends were trimmed by 3 bases and 0 bases, with 11 bases remaining between them. The CDR3 spans 15 residues. CDR1 is SGHKS, CDR2 YYEKEE, per germline (reference sequence). CDR3 protein: CASSSTVRSTDTQYF. CDR3 coding DNA: TGTGCCAGCAGCTCTACAGTACGGAGCACAGATACGCAGTATTTT.

This chain uses TRBV7-9 with TRBJ2-7; TRBD2 aligns across 8 bases. The V gene's germline CDR1 is SEHNR and CDR2 FQNEAQ (reference sequence). V dropped 2 bases and J dropped 3; count of bases not matched to a gene: 9. The CDR3 runs 16 residues. CDR3 coding DNA: TGTGCCAGCAGCTTACCGCGGGGGGCAGGGAACTACGAGCAGTACTTC. Its protein is CASSLPRGAGNYEQYF.

The rearrangement links TRBV6-5 to TRBJ2-5; possibly TRBD2 for D (5 bases). V dropped 0 bases and J dropped 5 bases, with 10 bases sitting between them. The CDR3 is 14 residues long. Germline V CDR1 and CDR2: MNHEY, SVGAGI. The CDR3 protein is CASSYSLSGETQYF. CDR3 nucleotide sequence: TGTGCCAGCAGTTACTCGCTCTCGGGGGAGACCCAGTACTTC.

This sequence joins TRBV5-1 and TRBJ2-2; 7 bases match TRBD2. There are 15 residues in the CDR3. The ends lost 7 bases at V and 2 bases at J; junction bases unmatched: 8. CDR1 is SGHRS and CDR2 is YFSETQ in the germline V gene. CDR3 sequence: CASRLGGGNTGELFF. The CDR3 DNA reads as TGCGCCAGCCGTCTGGGCGGGGGTAACACCGGGGAGCTGTTTTTT.

The chain joins TRBV5-1 to TRBJ2-5; 12 bases fit TRBD1. Germline trimming cut 7 bases from V and 4 bases from J; bases unmatched to any gene: 11. CDR3 length equals 16 residues. Germline loops: CDR1 SGHRS, CDR2 YFSETQ. The CDR3 is CASAIEGTGGRETQYF. In nucleotides, the CDR3 is TGCGCCAGCGCCATTGAGGGGACAGGGGGCCGAGAGACCCAGTACTTC.

Notes on this clone: The junction does not match germline at one end; this may be a read error. This chain uses TRBV7-9 with TRBJ2-3, with unresolved D. The V gene's germline CDR1 is SEHNR and CDR2 FQNEAQ (reference sequence). The CDR3 has 12 amino acids. The CDR3 loop reads CSSSPTADTQYF. The CDR3 coding sequence is TGTTCCAGCAGCCCTACCGCAGATACGCAGTATTTT.

This clone was seen a few times. The gene calls are TRBV4-1 and TRBJ1-3; D not certain. The CDR3 spans 16 residues. V was clipped by 1 base and J by 1 base, with 11 bases between them. Germline-derived CDR1 and CDR2 are MGHRA and YSYEKL. CDR3 coding DNA: TGCGCCAGCAGCCAAGGCTGGGGAGGGTCTGGAAACACCATATATTTT. Translated, it gives CASSQGWGGSGNTIYF.